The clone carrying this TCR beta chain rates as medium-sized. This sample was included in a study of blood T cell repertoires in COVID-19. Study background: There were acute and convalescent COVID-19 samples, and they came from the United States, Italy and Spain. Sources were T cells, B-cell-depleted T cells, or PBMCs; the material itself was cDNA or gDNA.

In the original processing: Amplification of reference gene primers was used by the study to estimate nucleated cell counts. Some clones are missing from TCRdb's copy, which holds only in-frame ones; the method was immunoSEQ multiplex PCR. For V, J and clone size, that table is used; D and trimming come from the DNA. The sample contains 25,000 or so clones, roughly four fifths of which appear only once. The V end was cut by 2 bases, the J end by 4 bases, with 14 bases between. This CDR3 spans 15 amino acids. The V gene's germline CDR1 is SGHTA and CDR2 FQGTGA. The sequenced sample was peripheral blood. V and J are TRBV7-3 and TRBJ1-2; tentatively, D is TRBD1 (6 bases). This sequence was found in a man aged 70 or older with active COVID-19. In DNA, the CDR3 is TGTGCCAGCAGCTTATCGGCACAGGGAGCCTATGGCTACACCTTC. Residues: CASSLSAQGAYGYTF.